What follows are 24 T cell receptor beta chains derived from one specimen sequenced in a study of blood T cell repertoires in COVID-19. Sequencing used immunoSEQ multiplex PCR; TCRdb keeps in-frame clones, though not all of them. The data contain roughly 150,000 clones, 86% of them seen just once; the ten biggest clones take up less than 5.5%. Sequencing input: PBMCs or T cells enriched from blood (not recorded which). The receptors stem from a man aged 50 to 60 who had recovered from COVID-19.

DNA for the CDR3: TGTGCCAGCTCACCTGGGAGCTCCTACAATGAGCAGTTCTTC. This gives the protein CASSPGSSYNEQFF. The chain joins TRBV18 to TRBJ2-1; D might be TRBD2 (5 bases). The CDR3 spans 14 residues. Germline CDR1 KGHSH, CDR2 LQKENI. V was pared by 3 bases and J by 0 bases, with 6 bases between.

The chain recombines TRBV28 with TRBJ2-3, with 10 bases matching TRBD2. Germline trimming cut 5 bases from V and 0 bases from J; bases unmatched to any gene: 8. This CDR3 comprises 17 residues. From germline, CDR1 is MDHEN and CDR2 SYDVKM. This CDR3 is CASSPLAGDPSTDTQYF. As DNA, the CDR3 is TGTGCCAGCAGTCCGCTAGCGGGGGATCCTAGCACAGATACGCAGTATTTT.

In its sample, this clone was seen once. The rearrangement joins TRBV5-6 to TRBJ2-7; 9 bases are a match to TRBD1. With V trimmed by 4 bases and J by 2 bases, 4 bases remained unmatched. The CDR3 length is 14 residues. Germline CDR1 and CDR2: SGHDT and YYEEEE. CDR3 in DNA: TGTGCCAGCAGCGGGACAGGGTCGGCCTACGAGCAGTACGTC. Translation: CASSGTGSAYEQYV.

This chain links TRBV5-4 with TRBJ1-2; the D gene is possibly TRBD1 (5 bases). V gave up 1 base and J gave up 14 bases, with 18 bases separating them. The CDR3 runs to 13 residues. Per germline, CDR1 SGHNT and CDR2 YYREEE (reference sequence). The CDR3 sequence: CASSLPRGLTYTF. DNA of the CDR3: TGTGCCAGCAGCTTGCCCCGGGGGTTGACTTATACCTTC.

This chain links TRBV11-2 with TRBJ2-2, with 7 bases fitting TRBD1. This CDR3 is built from 16 residues. Germline values: CDR1 SGHAT, CDR2 FQNNGV. The V gene end was trimmed by 4 bases and the J gene end by 0 bases; junction bases not matched to a gene: 5. The DNA for the CDR3 is TGTGCCAGCAGCTCACAGACAGGGTCGAACACCGGGGAGCTGTTTTTT. It specifies CASSSQTGSNTGELFF.

The V and J genes are TRBV7-8 and TRBJ1-4, with D perhaps matching TRBD1 (5 bases). This CDR3 region has 14 residues. Per the germline V gene, CDR1 is SGHVS and CDR2 is FQNEAQ. Trimming took off 7 bases at V and 5 bases at J, with 14 bases between the two ends. CDR3 DNA sequence: TGTGCCAGCACTCAATGGGGGGGGAATGAAAAACTGTTTTTT. Its translation is CASTQWGGNEKLFF.

This chain joins TRBV28 and TRBJ1-5; 7 bases are shared with TRBD1. Germline assignment: CDR1 MDHEN and CDR2 SYDVKM. J gave up 6 bases and V 8 bases, and 10 bases lay outside the gene matches. The CDR3 is 14 amino acids. The CDR3 sequence is CASALPQGSQPQHF. CDR3 DNA sequence: TGTGCCAGCGCCTTGCCACAGGGGAGTCAGCCCCAGCATTTT.

The V gene is TRBV29-1, the J gene TRBJ2-7; 12 nucleotides match TRBD2. This CDR3 is built from 14 residues. Germline V CDR1 and CDR2: SQVTM, ANQGSEA. Trimming at V came to 1 base and at J to 6 bases, leaving 4 bases not matched to a gene. The CDR3 reads CSVEGLAGVSEQYF. CDR3 DNA sequence: TGCAGCGTTGAAGGACTAGCGGGAGTTAGCGAGCAGTACTTC.

This clone was observed once. The rearrangement links TRBV19 to TRBJ2-7; TRBD1 agrees at 7 bases. CDR1 is LNHDA and CDR2 is SQIVND in the germline V gene (reference sequence). CDR3 length: 12 residues. After removal of 8 bases from V and 6 bases from J, the junction contained 7 bases not matched to a gene. The CDR3 loop is CASYGQEGEQYF. Written as DNA, the CDR3 is TGTGCCAGTTACGGACAGGAAGGCGAGCAGTACTTC.

The chain combines TRBV3-1 (or the pseudogene TRBV3-2) with TRBJ1-1; tentatively, D is TRBD1 (6 bases). CDR3 length: 14 amino acids. CDR1 is LGHDT and CDR2 is YNNKEL in the germline V gene (reference sequence). V gave up 1 base and J gave up 10 bases, with 16 bases separating them. The CDR3: CASSQGGGRGRAFF. CDR3 DNA: TGTGCCAGCAGCCAAGGAGGGGGACGGGGCCGAGCTTTCTTT.

This chain links TRBV7-2 with TRBJ2-5, with 10 bases fitting TRBD1. J lost 6 bases, V lost 4 bases, and 5 bases had no gene match. Germline V gene lookup returns CDR1 SGHTA and CDR2 FQGNSA. This CDR3 has 14 amino acids. CDR3 DNA sequence: TGTGCCAGCAGCTCGGGGACAGGGGACAAGACCCAGTACTTC. This gives the protein CASSSGTGDKTQYF.

The chain has TRBV5-8 and TRBJ2-3; the match to TRBD2 covers 8 bases. This CDR3 has 15 residues. The germline gives CDR1 SGHTS, CDR2 YDEGEE. Trimming took 0 bases from V and 5 from J; bases not matched to a gene: 5. The DNA for the CDR3 is TGTGCCAGCAGCTTGGGGAGCGGGAGAGAAGATACGCAGTATTTT. This sequence encodes CASSLGSGREDTQYF.

CDR3 in amino acids: CASRRRVQGGRTGELFF. The CDR3 bases are TGTGCCAGTAGGAGACGAGTACAGGGTGGACGGACCGGGGAGCTGTTTTTT. The V gene is TRBV19, the J gene TRBJ2-2; D perhaps matches TRBD1 (6 bases). Per germline, CDR1 LNHDA and CDR2 SQIVND (reference sequence). Deletions cut 6 bases from V and 5 bases from J, with 22 bases between. This CDR3 contains 17 residues. Full variable domain (remainder filled in from reference TRBV19 and TRBJ2-2): DGGITQSPKYLFRKEGQNVTLSCEQNLNHDAMYWYRQDPGQGLRLIYYSQIVNDFQKGDIAEGYSVSREKKESFPLTVTSAQKNPTAFYLCASRRRVQGGRTGELFFGEGSRLTVL.

The chain is built from TRBV2 and TRBJ1-2; 7 positions match TRBD1. In germline, CDR1 is SNHLY, CDR2 FYNNEI. With 4 bases clipped from V and 4 bases from J, the junction kept 6 bases outside the gene matches. The length of the CDR3 is 14 residues. The CDR3 reads CASSVGQLVYGYTF. CDR3 coding DNA: TGTGCCAGCAGTGTGGGACAGCTTGTCTATGGCTACACCTTC.

The chain employs TRBV28 and TRBJ2-1; TRBD2 agrees at 8 bases. The CDR3 has 13 amino acids. Germline V gene lookup returns CDR1 MDHEN and CDR2 SYDVKM. With 6 bases clipped from V and 8 bases from J, the junction kept 6 bases outside the gene matches. The CDR3 here is CASSPPGGDEQFF. Written as DNA, the CDR3 is TGTGCCAGCAGCCCACCGGGGGGGGATGAGCAGTTCTTC.

This chain joins TRBV5-1 and TRBJ1-1; TRBD1 might be the D (6 bases). Germline values: CDR1 SGHRS, CDR2 YFSETQ. The CDR3 is 14 residues long. V dropped 3 bases and J dropped 4 bases, with 13 bases sitting between them. The CDR3 loop reads CASSSRQGGTEAFF. The CDR3 DNA is TGCGCCAGCAGCTCACGACAAGGGGGCACTGAAGCTTTCTTT.

This clone was seen more than once but under ten times. The chain uses TRBV6-1 and TRBJ2-2, with 8 bases matching TRBD2. The CDR3 length is 14 residues. CDR1 and CDR2 (germline): MNHNS, SASEGT. Unmatched junction bases numbered 11, after V lost 10 bases and J lost 7 bases. CDR3 nucleotide sequence: TGTGCCATCCCGCCGGGAGGGGAAAACGGGGAGCTGTTTTTT. It encodes CAIPPGGENGELFF.

The chain couples TRBV7-9 to TRBJ1-1; TRBD1 might be the D (5 bases). The CDR3 has 15 residues. CDR1 is SEHNR, CDR2 FQNEAQ, per germline (reference sequence). V gave up 1 base and J gave up 6 bases, with 15 bases separating them. CDR3 nucleotide sequence: TGTGCCAGCAGCTTAGGTTCGACAGACCACTCTGAAGCTTTCTTT. It translates to CASSLGSTDHSEAFF.

V is TRBV6-5 and J is TRBJ1-3; D is ambiguous. The V end was cut by 7 bases, the J end by 0 bases, with 10 bases between. The CDR3 is 14 residues long. The germline V gene has CDR1 MNHEY and CDR2 SVGAGI. The CDR3 region has the DNA TGTGCCAGCACGAACCCAGGCTCTGGAAACACCATATATTTT. It codes for CASTNPGSGNTIYF.

CDR3 nucleotides: TGTGCCAGCAGTTTTAGGGACAGGGAAGAGACCCAGTACTTC. This codes for CASSFRDREETQYF. The J gene is TRBJ2-5, the V gene TRBV28, with 9 bases fitting TRBD1. The CDR3 has 14 residues. Germline CDR1 is MDHEN and CDR2 is SYDVKM. V was pared by 3 bases and J by 3 bases, with 2 bases of the junction left unmatched.

In nucleotides, the CDR3 is TGTGCCAGCAGCTCACCTGCCTTAGCGGGAGGGAAACTTGAGCAGTTCTTC. The encoded protein is CASSSPALAGGKLEQFF. This chain joins TRBV11-2 and TRBJ2-1; 11 nucleotides match TRBD2. With V trimmed by 4 bases and J by 9 bases, 14 bases remained unmatched. This CDR3 is 17 amino acids long. Looked up from germline, CDR1 is SGHAT and CDR2 is FQNNGV. Filled out from reference TRBV11-2 and TRBJ2-1, the complete variable domain reads EAGVAQSPRYKIIEKRQSVAFWCNPISGHATLYWYQQILGQGPKLLIQFQNNGVVDDSQLPKDRFSAERLKGVDSTLKIQPAKLEDSAVYLCASSSPALAGGKLEQFFGPGTRLTVL.

The chain couples TRBV7-6 to TRBJ1-1, with D unclear. Germline assignment: CDR1 SGHVS and CDR2 FNYEAQ. The length of the CDR3 is 13 residues. Trimming cost V 1 base and J 7 bases, with 10 bases left between them. The CDR3 DNA is TGTGCCAGCAGCTTAGAGTCGCGGGGTGAAGCTTTCTTT. It specifies CASSLESRGEAFF.

The V call is TRBV19, the J call TRBJ2-7; 9 nucleotides agree with TRBD2. The germline V gene has CDR1 LNHDA and CDR2 SQIVND (reference sequence). The CDR3 is 15 amino acids. The trim removed 4 bases at V and 6 bases at J, leaving 10 bases unmatched. CDR3 protein: CASSTGLALLTEQYF. CDR3 sequence (DNA): TGTGCCAGTAGTACGGGACTAGCTCTCCTTACCGAGCAGTACTTC.

This clone was recorded once. DNA of the CDR3: TGTGCCAGCAGACCCCCCGGGGTATCGGGAAACACCATATATTTT. Its translation: CASRPPGVSGNTIYF. The genes are TRBV6-5 and TRBJ1-3, with D unresolved. Germline V CDR1 and CDR2: MNHEY, SVGAGI. V dropped 6 bases and J dropped 4 bases, with 16 bases sitting between them. The CDR3 length is 15 residues.